This T cell receptor (beta chain) was identified during a study of CD8+ T cells in alopecia areata. This sample's treatment: oral pan-JAK inhibitor, 5-10 mg twice daily. The study team obtained lesional scalp punch biopsies and peripheral blood from alopecia areata patients. Study observations and caveats: With patients, TCR sharing proved less clear than in mice, a difference possibly related to HLA. Scalp clonality and expanded CD8+ clones among the top 100 showed significant decreases with tofacitinib. Uncertainty remains about how baseline CD8+ expansion links to response, with one nonresponder.

Trimming pared 0 bases from V and 3 bases from J, leaving 12 bases between. Looked up from germline, CDR1 is LGHNA and CDR2 is YSLEER. The CDR3 has 15 amino acids. TCR sequencing used cDNA made by reverse transcription of extracted RNA. Clones were read by immunoSEQ multiplex PCR, and TCRdb kept only the in-frame ones, dropping some. Of a few hundred thousand clones in the sample, roughly 66% were seen once. On this clone: Its antigen is as yet unknown.

V and J are TRBV4-3 and TRBJ2-7; possible D gene TRBD2, 5 bases. Source: CD4+ T cells sorted from blood, taken at approximately week 45, from a patient treated with tofacitinib. The origin of this receptor is a human donor with alopecia areata. The CDR3: CASSQDGYGDYEQYF. The CDR3 DNA sequence: TGCGCCAGCAGCCAAGATGGATACGGGGACTACGAGCAGTACTTC.